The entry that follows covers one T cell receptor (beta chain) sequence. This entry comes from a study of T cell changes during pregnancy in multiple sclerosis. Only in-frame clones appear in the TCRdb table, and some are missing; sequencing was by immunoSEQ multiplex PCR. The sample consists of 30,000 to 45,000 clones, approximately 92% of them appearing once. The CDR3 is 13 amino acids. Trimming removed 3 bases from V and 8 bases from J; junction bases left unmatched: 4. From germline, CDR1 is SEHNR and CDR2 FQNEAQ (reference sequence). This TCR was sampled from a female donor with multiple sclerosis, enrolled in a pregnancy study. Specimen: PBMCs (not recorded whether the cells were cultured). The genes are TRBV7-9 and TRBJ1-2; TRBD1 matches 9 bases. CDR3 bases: TGTGCCAGCAGCTTTGACAGGGGGAGAGGCTACACCTTC. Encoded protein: CASSFDRGRGYTF.